One T cell receptor beta chain is described in this entry. Antigen unknown. This sample was included in a study of T cells in localized non-small cell lung cancer. Study observations and caveats: Uninvolved neighboring lung showed the greatest T cell clonality, exceeding tumor.

Trimming removed 6 bases from V and 6 bases from J; junction bases left unmatched: 7. Per the germline V gene, CDR1 is MNHNY and CDR2 is SVGAGI (reference sequence). The CDR3 has 14 residues. Repertoires were generated with immunoSEQ multiplex PCR, while TCRdb's copy carries only in-frame clones and drops some. Of about 72,000 clones listed, just under 85% are singletons. The source is an older female donor with stage I lung adenocarcinoma. The genes are TRBV6-6 and TRBJ1-4; 7 nucleotides align to TRBD1. Sequenced here: peripheral blood, sampled before any cancer treatment. The CDR3 reads CASSHGQAHEKLFF. The CDR3 bases are TGTGCCAGCAGCCATGGACAGGCCCATGAAAAACTGTTTTTT.